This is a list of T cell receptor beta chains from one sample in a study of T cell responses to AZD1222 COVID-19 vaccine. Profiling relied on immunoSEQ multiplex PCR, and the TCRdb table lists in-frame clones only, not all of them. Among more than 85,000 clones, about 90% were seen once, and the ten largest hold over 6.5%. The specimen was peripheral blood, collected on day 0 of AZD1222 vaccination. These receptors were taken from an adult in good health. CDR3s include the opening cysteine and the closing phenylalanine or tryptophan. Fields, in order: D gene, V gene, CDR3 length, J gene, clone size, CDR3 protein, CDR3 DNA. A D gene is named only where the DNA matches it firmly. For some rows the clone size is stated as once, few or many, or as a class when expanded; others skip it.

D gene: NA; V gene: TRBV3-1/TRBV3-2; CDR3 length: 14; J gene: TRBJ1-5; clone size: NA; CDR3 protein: CASSQGAGEQPQHF; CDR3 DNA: TGTGCCAGCAGCCAAGGGGCAGGGGAACAGCCCCAGCATTTT
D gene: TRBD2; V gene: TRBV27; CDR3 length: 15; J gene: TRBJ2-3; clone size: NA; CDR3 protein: CASSYGTSGTDTQYF; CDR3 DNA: TGTGCCAGCAGTTACGGGACTAGCGGCACAGATACGCAGTATTTT
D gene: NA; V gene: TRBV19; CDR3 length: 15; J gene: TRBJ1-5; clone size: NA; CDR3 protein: CASSSAGAGNQPQHF; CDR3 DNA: TGTGCCAGTAGTTCGGCAGGGGCTGGCAATCAGCCCCAGCATTTT
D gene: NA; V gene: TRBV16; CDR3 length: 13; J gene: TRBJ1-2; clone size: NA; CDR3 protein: CASSQGREYGYTF; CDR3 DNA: TGTGCCAGCAGCCAAGGCAGGGAGTATGGCTACACCTTC
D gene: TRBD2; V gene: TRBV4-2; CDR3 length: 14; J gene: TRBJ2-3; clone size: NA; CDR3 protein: CASSQTGTSSTQYF; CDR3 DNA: TGTGCCAGCAGCCAAACCGGGACTAGCTCTACGCAGTATTTT
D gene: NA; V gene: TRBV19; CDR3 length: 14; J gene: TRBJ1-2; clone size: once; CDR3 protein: CASSSPDLLDGYTF; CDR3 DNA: TGTGCCAGTAGTAGCCCGGATCTTCTCGATGGCTACACCTTC
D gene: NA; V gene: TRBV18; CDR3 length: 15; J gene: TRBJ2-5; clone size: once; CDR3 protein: CASSPRARVEETQYF; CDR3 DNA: TGTGCCAGCTCACCACGGGCCAGGGTGGAAGAGACCCAGTACTTC
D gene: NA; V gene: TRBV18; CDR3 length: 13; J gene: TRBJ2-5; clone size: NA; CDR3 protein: CASSPRGQETQYF; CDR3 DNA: TGTGCCAGCTCACCACGGGGTCAAGAGACCCAGTACTTC
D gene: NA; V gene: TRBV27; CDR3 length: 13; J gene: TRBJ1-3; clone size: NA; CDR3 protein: CASSPPTGNTIYF; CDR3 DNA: TGTGCCAGCAGTCCCCCCACTGGAAACACCATATATTTT
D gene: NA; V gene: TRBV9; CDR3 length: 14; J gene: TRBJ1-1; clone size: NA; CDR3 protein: CASSMGGANTEAFF; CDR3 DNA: TGTGCCAGCAGCATGGGAGGGGCTAACACTGAAGCTTTCTTT
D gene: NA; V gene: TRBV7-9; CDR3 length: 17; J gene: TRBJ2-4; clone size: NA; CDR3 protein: CASSLGFIGSKENIQYF; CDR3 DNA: TGTGCCAGCAGCTTGGGTTTCATAGGGTCTAAAGAAAACATTCAGTACTTC
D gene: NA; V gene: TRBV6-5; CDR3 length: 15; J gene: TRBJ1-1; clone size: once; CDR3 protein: CASSNIGTSNTEAFF; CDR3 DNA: TGTGCCAGCAGTAACATAGGGACCTCGAACACTGAAGCTTTCTTT
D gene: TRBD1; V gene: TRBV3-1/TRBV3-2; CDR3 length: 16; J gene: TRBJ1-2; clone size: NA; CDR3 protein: CASSQDPGTGLKGYTF; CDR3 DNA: TGTGCCAGCAGCCAAGATCCAGGGACAGGGCTAAAGGGCTACACCTTC
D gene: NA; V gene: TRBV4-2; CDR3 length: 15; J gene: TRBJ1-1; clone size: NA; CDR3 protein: CASSQGAGPRVEAFF; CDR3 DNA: TGTGCCAGCAGCCAAGGGGCAGGGCCTCGAGTTGAAGCTTTCTTT
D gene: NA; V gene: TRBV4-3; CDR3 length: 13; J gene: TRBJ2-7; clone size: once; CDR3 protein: CASSPTAGPEQYF; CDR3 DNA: TGCGCCAGCAGCCCGACCGCAGGGCCCGAGCAGTACTTC
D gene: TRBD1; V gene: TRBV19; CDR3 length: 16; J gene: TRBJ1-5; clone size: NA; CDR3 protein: CASSISVRGQYQPQHF; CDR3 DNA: TGTGCCAGTAGTATATCGGTCAGGGGGCAATATCAGCCCCAGCATTTT
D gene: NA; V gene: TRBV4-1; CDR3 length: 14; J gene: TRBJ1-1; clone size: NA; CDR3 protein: CASSQVGWNTEAFF; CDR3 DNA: TGCGCCAGCAGCCAAGTAGGGTGGAACACTGAAGCTTTCTTT
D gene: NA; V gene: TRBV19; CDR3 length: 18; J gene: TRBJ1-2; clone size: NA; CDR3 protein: CASSIDPPGTGALLGYTF; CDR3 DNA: TGTGCCAGTAGTATAGATCCTCCTGGTACGGGGGCGCTTCTTGGCTACACCTTC
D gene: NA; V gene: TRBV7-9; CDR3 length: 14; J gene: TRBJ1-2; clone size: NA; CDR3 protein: CASSLDQGHYGYTF; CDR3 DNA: TGTGCCAGCAGCTTAGATCAGGGCCACTATGGCTACACCTTC
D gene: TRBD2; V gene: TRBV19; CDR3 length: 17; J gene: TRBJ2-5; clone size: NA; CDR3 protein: CASSKKLAGRYQETQYF; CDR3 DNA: TGTGCCAGTAGTAAAAAACTAGCGGGAAGGTACCAAGAGACCCAGTACTTC
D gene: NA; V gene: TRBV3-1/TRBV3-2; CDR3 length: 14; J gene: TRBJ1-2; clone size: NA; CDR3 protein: CASSQDWASWGYTF; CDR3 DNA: TGTGCCAGCAGCCAAGATTGGGCCAGTTGGGGCTACACCTTC
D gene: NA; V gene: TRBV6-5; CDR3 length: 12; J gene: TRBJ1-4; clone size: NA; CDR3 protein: CASTAGGEKLFF; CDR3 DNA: TGTGCCAGCACCGCCGGGGGCGAAAAACTGTTTTTT
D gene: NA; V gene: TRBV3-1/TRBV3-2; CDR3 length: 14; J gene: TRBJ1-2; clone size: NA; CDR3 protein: CASSQDATGRGYTF; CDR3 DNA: TGTGCCAGCAGCCAAGACGCGACAGGTCGTGGCTACACCTTC
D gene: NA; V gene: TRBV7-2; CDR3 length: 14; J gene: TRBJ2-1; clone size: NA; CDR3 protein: CASSLWTFPNEQFF; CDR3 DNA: TGTGCCAGCAGCTTGTGGACCTTTCCCAATGAGCAGTTCTTC
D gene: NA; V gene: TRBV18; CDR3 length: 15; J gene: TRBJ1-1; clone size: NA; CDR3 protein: CASSPMGRGNTEAFF; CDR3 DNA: TGTGCCAGCTCACCTATGGGACGGGGAAACACTGAAGCTTTCTTT
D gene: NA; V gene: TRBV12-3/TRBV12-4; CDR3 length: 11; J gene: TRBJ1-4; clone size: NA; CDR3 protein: CASSRGMGLFF; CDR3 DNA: TGTGCCAGCAGTAGGGGCATGGGGCTGTTTTTT
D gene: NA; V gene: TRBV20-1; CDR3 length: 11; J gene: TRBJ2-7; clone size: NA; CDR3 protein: CSAPSRYEQYF; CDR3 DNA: TGCAGTGCACCGAGTCGCTACGAGCAGTACTTC
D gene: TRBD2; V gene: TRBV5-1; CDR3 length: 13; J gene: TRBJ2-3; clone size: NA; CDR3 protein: CASSLERGDTQYF; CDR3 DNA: TGCGCCAGCAGCTTGGAGCGGGGAGATACGCAGTATTTT
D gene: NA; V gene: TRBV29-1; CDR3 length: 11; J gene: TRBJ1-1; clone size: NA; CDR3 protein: CSGGIETEAFF; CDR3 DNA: TGCAGCGGGGGCATAGAGACTGAAGCTTTCTTT
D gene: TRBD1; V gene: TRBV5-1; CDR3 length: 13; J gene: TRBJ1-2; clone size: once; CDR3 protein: CASSLDRGNGYTF; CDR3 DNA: TGCGCCAGCAGCTTGGACAGGGGCAACGGCTACACCTTC
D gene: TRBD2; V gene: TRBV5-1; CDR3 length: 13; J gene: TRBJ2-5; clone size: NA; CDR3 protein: CASSFNGRETQYF; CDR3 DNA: TGCGCCAGCAGCTTTAACGGGAGGGAGACCCAGTACTTC
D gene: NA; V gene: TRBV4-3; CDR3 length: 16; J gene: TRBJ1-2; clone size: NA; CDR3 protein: CASSQDRFLFGYGYTF; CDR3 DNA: TGCGCCAGCAGCCAAGATCGGTTCCTATTCGGTTATGGCTACACCTTC
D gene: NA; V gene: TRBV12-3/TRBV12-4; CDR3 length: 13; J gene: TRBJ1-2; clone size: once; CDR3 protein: CASSLEGLYGYTF; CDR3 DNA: TGTGCCAGCAGTTTGGAGGGGCTATATGGCTACACCTTC
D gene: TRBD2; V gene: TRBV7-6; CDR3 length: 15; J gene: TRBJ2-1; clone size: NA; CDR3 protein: CASSGRLAGYNEQFF; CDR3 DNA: TGTGCCAGCAGTGGGAGGCTAGCGGGTTACAATGAGCAGTTCTTC
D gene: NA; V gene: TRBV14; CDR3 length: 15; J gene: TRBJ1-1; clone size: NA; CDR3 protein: CASSQAPPADTEAFF; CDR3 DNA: TGTGCCAGCAGCCAAGCTCCCCCGGCGGACACTGAAGCTTTCTTT
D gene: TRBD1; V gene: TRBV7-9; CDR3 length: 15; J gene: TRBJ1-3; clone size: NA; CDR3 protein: CASSWDRGSGNTIYF; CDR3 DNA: TGTGCCAGCAGCTGGGACAGAGGCTCTGGAAACACCATATATTTT
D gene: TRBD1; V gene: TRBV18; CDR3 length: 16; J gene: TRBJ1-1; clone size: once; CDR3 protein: CASSPRTGQGLTEAFF; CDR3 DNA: TGTGCCAGCTCACCACGAACGGGACAGGGCCTTACTGAAGCTTTCTTT
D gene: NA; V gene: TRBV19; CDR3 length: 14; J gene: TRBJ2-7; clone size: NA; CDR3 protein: CASRLAFSSYEQYF; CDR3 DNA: TGTGCCAGCCGTTTGGCGTTTAGCTCCTACGAGCAGTACTTC
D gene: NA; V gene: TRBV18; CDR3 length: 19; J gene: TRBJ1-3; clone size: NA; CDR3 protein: CASSPQVLGPRGSGNTIYF; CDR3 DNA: TGTGCCAGCTCACCACAGGTCTTGGGTCCAAGGGGCTCTGGAAACACCATATATTTT
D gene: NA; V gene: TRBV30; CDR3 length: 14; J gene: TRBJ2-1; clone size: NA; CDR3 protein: CAWSGPPTYNEQFF; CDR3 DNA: TGTGCCTGGAGTGGCCCCCCGACTTACAATGAGCAGTTCTTC
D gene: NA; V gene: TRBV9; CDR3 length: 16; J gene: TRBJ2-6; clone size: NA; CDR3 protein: CASSVAALSGANVLTF; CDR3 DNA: TGTGCCAGCAGCGTAGCAGCCCTGTCTGGGGCCAACGTCCTGACTTTC
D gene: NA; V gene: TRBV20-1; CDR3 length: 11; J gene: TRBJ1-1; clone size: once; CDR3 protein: CSAGAGTLTFF; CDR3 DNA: TGCAGTGCAGGGGCGGGGACTTTGACTTTCTTT
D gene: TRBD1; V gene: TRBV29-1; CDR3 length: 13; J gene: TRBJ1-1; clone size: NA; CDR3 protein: CSGGQTMNTEAFF; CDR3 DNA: TGCAGCGGGGGACAGACTATGAACACTGAAGCTTTCTTT
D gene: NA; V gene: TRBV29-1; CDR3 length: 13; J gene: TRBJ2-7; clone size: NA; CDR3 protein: CSVVSSQTYEQYF; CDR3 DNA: TGCAGCGTTGTCAGTTCCCAAACCTACGAGCAGTACTTC
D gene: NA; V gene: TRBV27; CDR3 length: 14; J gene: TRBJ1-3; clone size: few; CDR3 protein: CASSLPWSGNTIYF; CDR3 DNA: TGTGCCAGCAGCCTCCCCTGGTCTGGAAACACCATATATTTT
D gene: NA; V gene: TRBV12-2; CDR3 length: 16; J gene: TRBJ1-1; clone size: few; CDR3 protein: CASRLGGQGVWTEAFF; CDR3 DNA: TGTGCAAGTCGCTTAGGAGGACAGGGAGTTTGGACTGAAGCTTTCTTT
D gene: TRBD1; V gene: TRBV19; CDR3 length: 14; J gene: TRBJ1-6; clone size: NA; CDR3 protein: CASSMGQGSSPLHF; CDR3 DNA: TGTGCCAGTAGTATGGGACAGGGGAGTTCACCCCTCCACTTT
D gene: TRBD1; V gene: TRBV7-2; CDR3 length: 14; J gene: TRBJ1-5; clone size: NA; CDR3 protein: CASSLDRGYQPQHF; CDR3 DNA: TGTGCCAGCAGCTTAGACAGGGGGTACCAGCCCCAGCATTTT
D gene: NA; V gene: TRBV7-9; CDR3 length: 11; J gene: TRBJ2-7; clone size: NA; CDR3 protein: CASSPIYEQYF; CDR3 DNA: TGTGCCAGCAGCCCTATCTACGAGCAGTACTTC
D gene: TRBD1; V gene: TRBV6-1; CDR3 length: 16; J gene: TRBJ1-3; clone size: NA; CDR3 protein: CASSEYQGATGNTIYF; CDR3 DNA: TGTGCCAGCAGTGAATACCAGGGGGCAACTGGAAACACCATATATTTT
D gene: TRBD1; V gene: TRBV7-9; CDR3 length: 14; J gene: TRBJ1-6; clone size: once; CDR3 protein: CASSLGTGGSPLHF; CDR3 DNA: TGTGCCAGCAGCTTAGGGACAGGGGGTTCACCCCTCCACTTT
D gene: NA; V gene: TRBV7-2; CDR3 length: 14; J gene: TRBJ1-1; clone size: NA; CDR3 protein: CASSFYGPLTEAFF; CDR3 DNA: TGTGCCAGCAGCTTCTACGGACCGCTCACTGAAGCTTTCTTT